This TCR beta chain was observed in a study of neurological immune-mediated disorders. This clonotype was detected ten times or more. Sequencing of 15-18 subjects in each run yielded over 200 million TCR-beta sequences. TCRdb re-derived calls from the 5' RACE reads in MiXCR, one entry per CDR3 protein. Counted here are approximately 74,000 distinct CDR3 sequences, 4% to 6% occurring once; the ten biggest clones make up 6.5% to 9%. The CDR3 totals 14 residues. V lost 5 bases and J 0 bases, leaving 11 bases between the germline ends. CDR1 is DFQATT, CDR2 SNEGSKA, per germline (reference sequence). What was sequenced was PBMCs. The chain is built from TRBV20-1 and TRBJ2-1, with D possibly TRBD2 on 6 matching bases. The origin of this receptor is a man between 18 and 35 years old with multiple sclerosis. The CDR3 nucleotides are TGCAGTGCTGCTAAAGCGGGCTCCTACAATGAGCAGTTCTTC. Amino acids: CSAAKAGSYNEQFF.